Shown below are 3 T cell receptor beta chains from a single sample sequenced in a study of blood T cell repertoires in COVID-19. The table came from immunoSEQ multiplex PCR; TCRdb's copy has only in-frame clones and leaves some out. The sample contains roughly 150,000 clones, around 83% of which appear only once. The specimen sequenced was peripheral blood. The receptors derive from a woman between 70 and 85 years old who had recovered from COVID-19.

The chain is built from TRBV4-1 and TRBJ2-7, with 8 bases fitting TRBD1. The germline V gene has CDR1 MGHRA and CDR2 YSYEKL. The CDR3 extends over 18 amino acids. Trimming at V came to 3 bases and at J to 1 base, leaving 14 bases not matched to a gene. The CDR3: CASSQSPTGTGVSYEQYF. The DNA of the CDR3 is TGCGCCAGCAGCCAGAGCCCCACGGGGACAGGCGTATCCTACGAGCAGTACTTC.

The rearrangement links TRBV27 to TRBJ1-2; unclear D gene. V was shortened by 5 bases and J by 5 bases, with 12 bases between the two germline ends. Per the germline V gene, CDR1 is MNHEY and CDR2 is SMNVEV (reference sequence). The CDR3 is made up of 13 amino acids. The CDR3 nucleotides read TGTGCCAGCAGTCCCCCCGGGAAGTATGGCTACACCTTC. Residues: CASSPPGKYGYTF.

The J gene is TRBJ1-4, the V gene TRBV4-2; D remains unclear. Trimming cost V 0 bases and J 5 bases, with 10 bases left between them. CDR1 and CDR2 from the germline V gene are LGHNA and YNFKEQ. This CDR3 is 15 amino acids long. The CDR3 protein is CASSQDWAKNEKLFF. CDR3 DNA sequence: TGTGCCAGCAGCCAAGATTGGGCCAAAAATGAAAAACTGTTTTTT.